This record covers a single T cell receptor beta chain. These data belong to a study of blood T cell repertoires in COVID-19. Study background: Specimens from acute and convalescent COVID-19 originated in the United States, Italy and Spain. In each case, the material was cDNA or gDNA derived from T cells, B-cell-depleted T cells, or PBMCs.

With V trimmed by 8 bases and J by 1 base, 7 bases remained unmatched. CDR1 and CDR2 (germline): MDHEN, SYDVKM. CDR3 size: 15 residues. As handled by the study authors: Reference gene primer amplification yielded estimated nucleated cell counts. The assay was immunoSEQ multiplex PCR, and TCRdb's table has in-frame clones only and misses some. The V and J calls and clone size are taken from that table; D and trimming were inferred from the DNA. The table shows 250,000 to 350,000 clones, with 65% to 85% occurring only once. The sequence came from a person aged 65 to 79 with COVID-19, enrolled during active disease. This sequence joins TRBV28 and TRBJ1-5; TRBD1 matches 8 bases. Sequencing used peripheral blood. The CDR3 loop is CASDGYRGSNQPQHF. CDR3 nucleotide sequence: TGTGCCAGCGACGGATACAGGGGGAGCAATCAGCCCCAGCATTTT.